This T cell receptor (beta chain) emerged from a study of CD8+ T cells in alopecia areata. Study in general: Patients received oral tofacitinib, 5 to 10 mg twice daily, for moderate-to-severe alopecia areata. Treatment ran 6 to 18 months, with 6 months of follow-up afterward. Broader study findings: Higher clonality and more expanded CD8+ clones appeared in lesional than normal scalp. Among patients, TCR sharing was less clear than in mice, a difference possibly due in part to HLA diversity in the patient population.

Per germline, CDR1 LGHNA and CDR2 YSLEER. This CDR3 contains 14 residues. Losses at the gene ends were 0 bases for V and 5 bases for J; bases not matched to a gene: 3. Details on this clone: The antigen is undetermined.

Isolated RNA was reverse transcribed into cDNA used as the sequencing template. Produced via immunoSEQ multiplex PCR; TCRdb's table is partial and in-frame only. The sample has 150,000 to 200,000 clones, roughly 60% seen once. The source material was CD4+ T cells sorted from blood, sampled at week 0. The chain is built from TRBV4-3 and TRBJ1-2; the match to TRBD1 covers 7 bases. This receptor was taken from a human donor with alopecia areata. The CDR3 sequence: CASSQEQGRYGYTF. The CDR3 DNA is TGCGCCAGCAGCCAAGAACAGGGGCGATATGGCTACACCTTC.